The 16 T cell receptor beta chains listed next were all sequenced from one sample in a study of cytotoxic CD8 clonotypes in ibrutinib-treated CLL. The method was immunoSEQ multiplex PCR; TCRdb's version includes in-frame clones alone and lacks a portion of them. The table lists over 250,000 clones, roughly four fifths of them singletons, with roughly 5% in the top ten. The material was PBMCs, obtained at disease progression, from a patient treated with ibrutinib. The receptors originated from a human donor with chronic lymphocytic leukemia.

The sample holds one count of this clone. The V call is TRBV4-3, the J call TRBJ2-7; D may match TRBD1 or TRBD2 (5 bases each). Deletions cut 2 bases from V and 3 bases from J, with 17 bases between. The V gene's germline CDR1 is LGHNA and CDR2 YSLEER. The length of the CDR3 is 16 residues. The CDR3 protein is CASSQRGPKGVYEQYF. CDR3 DNA: TGCGCCAGCAGCCAACGCGGGCCCAAAGGGGTCTACGAGCAGTACTTC.

The gene calls are TRBV5-1 and TRBJ1-2; 8 nucleotides line up with TRBD1. Looked up from germline, CDR1 is SGHRS and CDR2 is YFSETQ. Trimming took 3 bases from V and 6 from J; bases not matched to a gene: 4. CDR3 length: 13 amino acids. This chain's CDR3 is CASSWDRRDGYTF. CDR3 DNA: TGCGCCAGCAGCTGGGACAGGAGAGATGGCTACACCTTC. The full variable domain, rest sourced from reference TRBV5-1 and TRBJ1-2, is KAGVTQTPRYLIKTRGQQVTLSCSPISGHRSVSWYQQTPGQGLQFLFEYFSETQRNKGNFPGRFSGRQFSNSRSEMNVSTLELGDSALYLCASSWDRRDGYTFGSGTRLTVV.

The chain carries TRBV4-1 and TRBJ1-2; D is undetermined. Trimming removed 0 bases from V and 4 bases from J, with 15 bases in between. Germline lookup yields CDR1 MGHRA and CDR2 YSYEKL. This CDR3 contains 16 residues. DNA of the CDR3: TGCGCCAGCAGCCAAGATGGACTTAGGGCTTTCTATGGCTACACCTTC. It translates to CASSQDGLRAFYGYTF.

The chain couples TRBV5-4 to TRBJ1-5, with D unresolved. Trimming removed 3 bases from V and 3 bases from J, with 7 bases in between. Germline CDR1 reads SGHNT; CDR2 reads YYREEE (reference sequence). The CDR3 is 13 residues long. The CDR3 nucleotides are TGTGCCAGCAGCTCGTACCCCAATCAGCCCCAGCATTTT. It codes for CASSSYPNQPQHF.

This clone was seen a single time. V and J are TRBV5-1 and TRBJ2-3; 7 nucleotides agree with TRBD2. The germline CDR1 and CDR2 sequences are SGHRS and YFSETQ. J gave up 1 base and V 4 bases, and 6 bases lay outside the gene matches. CDR3 length: 15 residues. CDR3 sequence: CASSKAGGGTDTQYF. The DNA of the CDR3 is TGCGCCAGCAGCAAGGCTGGGGGGGGCACAGATACGCAGTATTTT.

This clone was recorded a few times. This rearrangement joins TRBV2 to TRBJ2-2; no definite D call. Germline V CDR1 and CDR2: SNHLY, FYNNEI. The CDR3 contains 10 residues. The V end lost 1 base, the J end lost 9 bases, and 0 bases lay between the germline ends. CDR3 sequence: CASSEGELFF. The DNA of the CDR3 is TGTGCCAGCAGTGAAGGGGAGCTGTTTTTT.

The V and J genes are TRBV5-5 and TRBJ2-7; TRBD2 agrees at 9 bases. This CDR3 is 14 amino acids long. The germline gives CDR1 SGHKS, CDR2 YYEKEE (reference sequence). J lost 3 bases, V lost 4 bases, and 5 bases had no gene match. The CDR3 loop reads CASSEGLALYEQYF. The CDR3 DNA reads as TGTGCCAGCAGCGAGGGACTAGCCCTCTACGAGCAGTACTTC.

The CDR3: CASSLGDRFSGNTIYF. CDR3 nucleotides: TGTGCCAGCAGCTTGGGGGACAGGTTCTCTGGAAACACCATATATTTT. The gene calls are TRBV5-8 and TRBJ1-3; 8 nucleotides align to TRBD1. This CDR3 contains 16 residues. The V segment lost 0 bases and the J segment 0 bases; nucleotides outside the gene matches: 2. Germline CDR1 is SGHTS and CDR2 is YDEGEE.

The V and J genes are TRBV16 and TRBJ1-1; no definite D call. This CDR3 is 13 amino acids long. The germline V and J ends were trimmed by 2 bases and 11 bases, with 15 bases remaining between them. Germline V gives CDR1 KGHSY, CDR2 FQNENV. CDR3 DNA sequence: TGTGCCAGCAGCCAAGGGCGGGGAACTCGGGCTTTCTTT. Translated, it gives CASSQGRGTRAFF.

A few counts support this clone. The V call is TRBV7-8, the J call TRBJ1-2; TRBD1 aligns across 9 bases. Germline lookup yields CDR1 SGHVS and CDR2 FQNEAQ. There are 13 residues in the CDR3. Trimming took 4 bases from V and 5 from J; bases not matched to a gene: 2. The CDR3 DNA reads TGTGCCAGCAGCTACGGACAGGGGTATGGCTACACCTTC. It is translated as CASSYGQGYGYTF.

The sample holds one count of this clone. CDR3 amino acids: CASRRDRRAYEQYF. The CDR3 nucleotides are TGCGCCAGCAGGAGAGACAGGAGGGCCTACGAGCAGTACTTC. The chain is built from TRBV23-1 and TRBJ2-7, with D perhaps being TRBD1 or TRBD2 (6 bases each). TRBV23-1 qualifies as an ORF whose function is uncertain. Deletions cut 6 bases from V and 2 bases from J, with 14 bases between. The CDR3 spans 14 residues.

V usage is TRBV5-1 and J usage is TRBJ1-3, with no clear D. Trimming removed 4 bases from V and 4 bases from J, with 9 bases in between. The CDR3 is 13 amino acids. Germline CDR1 and CDR2: SGHRS and YFSETQ. CDR3 sequence reads: CASSAGQGNTIYF. The CDR3 region has the DNA TGCGCCAGCAGCGCTGGTCAGGGAAACACCATATATTTT.

The genes are TRBV9 and TRBJ2-7, with TRBD1 as a possible D gene (6 bases). This CDR3 region has 13 residues. Germline V gene lookup returns CDR1 SGDLS and CDR2 YYNGEE. V gave up 4 bases and J gave up 2 bases, with 10 bases separating them. The CDR3 DNA reads as TGTGCCAGCAGCCCAGGGGACCCCTACGAGCAGTACTTC. Translation: CASSPGDPYEQYF.

This clone has just a few counts. The CDR3 is CASTRDRGTDTQYF. CDR3 DNA: TGCGCCAGCACTCGGGACCGAGGGACAGATACGCAGTATTTT. V gene TRBV5-1 combines with J gene TRBJ2-3, with D possibly being TRBD1 or TRBD2 (5 bases each). CDR1 SGHRS and CDR2 YFSETQ come from the germline V gene. The CDR3 length is 14 residues. V was clipped by 6 bases and J by 3 bases, with 14 bases between them.

This clone came up a few times. In the same sample, other DNA sequences code for this CDR3. The chain employs TRBV18 and TRBJ2-7; 7 positions match TRBD1. Germline assignment: CDR1 KGHSH and CDR2 LQKENI. The CDR3 contains 14 residues. V was clipped by 3 bases and J by 3 bases; unmatched bases: 5. This CDR3 reads CASSPETGYYEQYF. The CDR3 nucleotides read TGTGCCAGCTCACCGGAGACAGGGTACTACGAGCAGTACTTC.

J is TRBJ2-3 and V is TRBV11-2; TRBD2 aligns across 9 bases. The V segment lost 0 bases and the J segment 6 bases; nucleotides outside the gene matches: 10. CDR3 size: 17 residues. Germline-derived CDR1 and CDR2 are SGHAT and FQNNGV. CDR3 sequence: CASSLDARASGRDTQYF. The CDR3 bases are TGTGCCAGCAGCTTAGATGCCAGGGCGAGCGGGAGGGATACGCAGTATTTT.